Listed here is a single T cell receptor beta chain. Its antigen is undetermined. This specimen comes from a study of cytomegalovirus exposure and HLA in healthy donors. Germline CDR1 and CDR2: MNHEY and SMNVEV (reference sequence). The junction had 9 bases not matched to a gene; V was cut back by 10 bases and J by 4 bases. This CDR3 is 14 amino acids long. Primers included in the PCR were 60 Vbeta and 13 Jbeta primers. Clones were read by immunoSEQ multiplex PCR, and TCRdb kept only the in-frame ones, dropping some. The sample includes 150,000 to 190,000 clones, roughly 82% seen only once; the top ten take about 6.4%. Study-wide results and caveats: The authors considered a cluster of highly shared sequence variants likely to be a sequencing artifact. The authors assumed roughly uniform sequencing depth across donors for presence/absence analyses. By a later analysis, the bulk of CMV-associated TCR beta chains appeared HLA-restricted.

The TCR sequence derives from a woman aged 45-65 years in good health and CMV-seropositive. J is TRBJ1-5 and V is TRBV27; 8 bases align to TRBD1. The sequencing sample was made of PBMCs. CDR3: CATSRQGLNQPQHF. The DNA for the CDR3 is TGTGCCACCTCCCGACAGGGGCTAAATCAGCCCCAGCATTTT.